This T cell receptor beta chain was observed in a study of shared clonotypes between healthy human individuals. Study results and limitations: Among non-shared clonotypes, generation probabilities were lower than among those shared by all four donors.

The CDR3 is made up of 15 amino acids. Germline V gives CDR1 MDHEN, CDR2 SYDVKM. The V gene end was trimmed by 2 bases and the J gene end by 4 bases; junction bases not matched to a gene: 7. Notes on this clone: Its specificity is unknown.

Only in-frame clones appear in the TCRdb table, and some are missing; sequencing was by immunoSEQ multiplex PCR. The sample has approximately 2.5 million clones, approximately 94% seen once. The chain joins TRBV28 to TRBJ2-5, with 7 bases lining up with TRBD1. The sequencing sample was made of naive CD4+ T cells sorted from blood. Subset meaning: CD45RA+ positively selected. The TCR sequence derives from a man younger than 35 in good health. CDR3 sequence (DNA): TGTGCCAGCAGTTTAACCACGACAGGGTCAGAGACCCAGTACTTC. This gives the protein CASSLTTTGSETQYF.